The entry that follows covers one T cell receptor beta chain sequence. The protocol was immunoSEQ multiplex PCR, while the TCRdb copy is restricted to in-frame clones and leaves out a portion. This sample has 280,000 or so clones, with around 88% found just once. The record originates from a study of blood T cell repertoires in COVID-19. The sequence was obtained from a woman younger than 45 who had recovered from COVID-19. What was sequenced was peripheral blood.

The CDR3 spells CASSEGRTGGSNYNEQFF. The CDR3 coding sequence is TGTGCCAGCAGTGAAGGGAGGACGGGGGGTTCAAACTACAATGAGCAGTTCTTC. The V and J genes are TRBV2 and TRBJ2-1; 7 bases map to TRBD2. CDR1 is SNHLY, CDR2 FYNNEI, per germline. J was trimmed by 3 bases and V by 1 base; bases with no gene match: 12. CDR3 length equals 18 residues.